The entry that follows covers one T cell receptor (beta chain) sequence. This specimen belongs to a study of CD8 T cells in Susac syndrome. There are 12 residues in the CDR3. Trimming pared 6 bases from V and 7 bases from J, leaving 13 bases between. The germline V gene encodes CDR1 MNHEY and CDR2 SVGEGT. About 0.5 to 1 ug RNA was reverse transcribed with random hexamers. The CDR3 of TCR beta was amplified by immunoSEQ multiplex PCR across 54 Vbeta and 13 Jbeta. MiXCR was run by TCRdb on the immunoSEQ multiplex PCR reads, yielding one entry per CDR3 protein. The sample yields over 70,000 distinct CDR3 sequences, roughly 96% seen once.

The sequence was collected from a human donor with Susac syndrome. Specimen: CD8+ T cells from PBMCs. This chain joins TRBV6-2 or TRBV6-3 and TRBJ2-7; maybe TRBD2 (5 bases). As DNA, the CDR3 is TGTGCCAGCAGCCGGGGAGTAGGGGAGCAGTACTTC. It codes for CASSRGVGEQYF.